The clone carrying this TCR beta chain was seen just once. Its target is unknown. This entry belongs to a study of cytotoxic CD8 clonotypes in ibrutinib-treated CLL. Study details: On average, each sample had roughly 250,000 productive templates and roughly 95,000 productive rearrangements. General study points: Public clonotypes proved infrequent, and on treatment they shrank or remained steady.

The length of the CDR3 is 14 residues. Between the trimmed V and J ends, which lost 5 bases and 4 bases, there was a span of 14 bases. Germline V gene sequence: CDR1 SGHTA, CDR2 FQGNSA. Sequenced by immunoSEQ multiplex PCR; TCRdb stores in-frame clones only, minus some. This sample has 140,000 to 150,000 clones, with roughly 76% found just once. The chain is built from TRBV7-2 and TRBJ2-5; perhaps D is TRBD1 or TRBD2 (5 bases each). This TCR was recovered from a human donor with chronic lymphocytic leukemia. The input for sequencing was PBMCs, taken after 24 months of ibrutinib treatment. CDR3 in amino acids: CASSPGPPGETQYF. In DNA, the CDR3 is TGTGCCAGCAGCCCGGGACCACCGGGAGAGACCCAGTACTTC.